Below are 2 T cell receptor beta chains sequenced from a single sample in a study of patients and donors after allogeneic stem cell transplantation. One entry per CDR3 protein, called by TCRdb with MiXCR from the RT-PCR reads. Seen here are roughly 940,000 distinct CDR3 sequences, about a sixth observed once, and the top ten hold around 5.5%. The source material was blood, either unsorted or a sorted T cell fraction (not recorded which). These receptors were taken from a human donor who was either an allogeneic HSCT recipient or a stem cell or donor lymphocyte infusion donor (not recorded which). It is not recorded whose cells these are; they may come from a transplant donor.

This clonotype was seen ten or more times. The V gene is TRBV12-3 or TRBV12-4, the J gene TRBJ2-7; 9 bases match TRBD2. The CDR3 is made up of 15 amino acids. V shed 3 bases and J 1 base; nucleotides not matched to a gene: 4. The CDR3 sequence is CASSLKAGGSYEQYF. DNA for the CDR3: TGTGCCAGCAGTTTGAAAGCGGGAGGATCCTACGAGCAGTACTTC.

This clonotype has only a few counts. V usage is TRBV7-9 and J usage is TRBJ2-7, with D perhaps matching TRBD1 (6 bases). V lost 2 bases to trimming and J lost 4 bases, with 15 bases between them. Germline-derived CDR1 and CDR2 are SEHNR and FQNEAQ (reference sequence). The CDR3 has 15 amino acids. CDR3 sequence: CASSLMSGQIYEQYF. The DNA of the CDR3 is TGTGCCAGCAGCTTAATGTCCGGACAGATATACGAGCAGTACTTC.